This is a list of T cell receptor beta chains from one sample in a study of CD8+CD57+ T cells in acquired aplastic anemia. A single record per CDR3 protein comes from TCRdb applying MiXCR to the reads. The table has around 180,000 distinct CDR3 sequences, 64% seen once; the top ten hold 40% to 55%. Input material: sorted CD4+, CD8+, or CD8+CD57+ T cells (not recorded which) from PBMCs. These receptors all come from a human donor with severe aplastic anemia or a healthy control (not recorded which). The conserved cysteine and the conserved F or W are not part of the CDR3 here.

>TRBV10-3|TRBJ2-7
AIKPGQGAYEQY
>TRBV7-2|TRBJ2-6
ASSLEGQAGANVLT
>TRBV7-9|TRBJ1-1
ASSYRANVNTEAF
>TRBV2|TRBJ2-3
ASSYPREATDTQY
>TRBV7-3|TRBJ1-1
ASSPPDSTEAF
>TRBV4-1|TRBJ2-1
ASSPGPTGSYNEQF
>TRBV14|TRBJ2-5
ASSQGGSGQETQY
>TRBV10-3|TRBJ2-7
ASSRGLGAYEQY
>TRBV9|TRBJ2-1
ASSVAQYNEQF
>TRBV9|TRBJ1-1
ARTGDTEAF
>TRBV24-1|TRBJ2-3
ATSEPPTDTQY
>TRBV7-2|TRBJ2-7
ASSLGVASYEQY
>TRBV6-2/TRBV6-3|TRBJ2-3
ASSYLSEQPTDTQY
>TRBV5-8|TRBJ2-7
ASSSGQEQY
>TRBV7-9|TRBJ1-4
ASSLRTGGRTNEKLF
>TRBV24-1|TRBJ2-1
ATSDFSGNNEQF
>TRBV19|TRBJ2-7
ASSRRETLKRGEQY
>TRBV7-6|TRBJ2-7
ASSLEAGYEQY
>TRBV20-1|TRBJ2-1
SSSGRGYNEQF
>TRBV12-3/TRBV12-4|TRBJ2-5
ASSLREEDPGTQY
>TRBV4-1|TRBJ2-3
ASSLTGQTGTQY
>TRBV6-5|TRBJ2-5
ASSLTGGGETQY
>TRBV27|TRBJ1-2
ASSLTASYGYT
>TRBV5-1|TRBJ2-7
ASRTSTGYEQY
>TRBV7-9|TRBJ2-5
ASSRHPGLAGGMQETQY
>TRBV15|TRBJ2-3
ATSSLYTDTQY
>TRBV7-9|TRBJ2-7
ASSLNSGTPSYEQY